These T cell receptor beta chains were read from a single sample in a study of radiation and T cells in renal cell carcinoma. Assay: immunoSEQ multiplex PCR; the TCRdb copy retains only in-frame clones and omits some. The profile shows around 160,000 clones, about nine tenths of them singletons. Sequencing used blood, obtained from a patient whose treatment included radiotherapy and nephrectomy. The receptors come from a woman in her 70s with renal cell carcinoma. Each CDR3 is given with its conserved first and last residue. A D gene is named only where the DNA matches it firmly. A clone size is listed for some rows: how often the clone was seen (once, few, many), or a class if it is expanded.

size	V	D	J	DNA	CDR3
NA	TRBV2	NA	TRBJ1-2	TGTGCCAGCAGTGGCAGGGGTAACTATGGCTACACCTTC	CASSGRGNYGYTF
once	TRBV10-3	NA	TRBJ1-1	TGTGCCATCAGTGAGTCGAGCGGTGGATGGCAACTTAACACTGAAGCTTTCTTT	CAISESSGGWQLNTEAFF
NA	TRBV7-9	NA	TRBJ1-1	TGTGCCAGCAGCTTAGCTTCTTTGAACACTGAAGCTTTCTTT	CASSLASLNTEAFF
once	TRBV6-5	NA	TRBJ1-5	TGTGCCAGCAGTTACCCCGGACAGCCCCAGCATTTT	CASSYPGQPQHF
few	TRBV7-2	NA	TRBJ1-1	TGTGCCAGCAGCTTCGCCCCGGGGAGGGGGAACACTGAAGCTTTCTTT	CASSFAPGRGNTEAFF
NA	TRBV11-3	NA	TRBJ2-1	TGTGCCAGCAGCCCCGGAACCCATGAGCAGTTCTTC	CASSPGTHEQFF
NA	TRBV28	NA	TRBJ1-1	TGTGCCAGCAGTTCGGGGTGGAACACTGAAGCTTTCTTT	CASSSGWNTEAFF
NA	TRBV27	NA	TRBJ2-7	TGTGCCAGCAGTGCCTCCCTCGGGCCCTACGAGCAGTACTTC	CASSASLGPYEQYF
NA	TRBV7-2	TRBD1	TRBJ2-2	TGTGCCAGCAGCTCACAGGGGGCGCGGGGCACCGGGGAGCTGTTTTTT	CASSSQGARGTGELFF
NA	TRBV15	NA	TRBJ2-5	TGTGCCACCAGCAGAGGTTTGCCGGTCCAAGAGACCCAGTACTTC	CATSRGLPVQETQYF
few	TRBV7-8	NA	TRBJ1-6	TGTGCCAGCAGCCCGCCGGGACGTGATACCTCACCCCTCCACTTT	CASSPPGRDTSPLHF
NA	TRBV4-1	TRBD1	TRBJ1-2	TGCGCCAGCAGCCAGGTGGGACAGGGGCCAAACTATGGCTACACCTTC	CASSQVGQGPNYGYTF
NA	TRBV5-4	NA	TRBJ2-5	TGTGCCAGCACTGAAGAGACCCAGTACTTC	CASTEETQYF
NA	TRBV5-1	TRBD1	TRBJ1-2	TGCGCCAGCAGCACTTCAGGGGGTAGCTATGGCTACACCTTC	CASSTSGGSYGYTF
NA	TRBV30	NA	TRBJ1-2	TGTGCCTGGAGTGACGGGGACGGGCTGGGCTACACCTTC	CAWSDGDGLGYTF
NA	TRBV1	NA	TRBJ2-5	TGCACCAGCAGCCACACAATAACTAGCGGGGGGTACCAAGAGACCCAGTACTTC	CTSSHTITSGGYQETQYF
NA	TRBV7-2	NA	TRBJ1-2	TGTGCCAGCAGCTTTGCAGGGGAGGGGTATGGCTACACCTTC	CASSFAGEGYGYTF
NA	TRBV18	TRBD1	TRBJ1-2	TGTGCCAGCTCACCCGTAGGACAGGGGGCGAAAGGCTACACCTTC	CASSPVGQGAKGYTF
NA	TRBV2	NA	TRBJ2-2	TGTGCCAGCAGTCCCGCGAGGGGAACCGGGGAGCTGTTTTTT	CASSPARGTGELFF
NA	TRBV7-9	TRBD1	TRBJ1-5	TGTGCCAGCAGCTCACAGGGGGCTAATAGCAATCAGCCCCAGCATTTT	CASSSQGANSNQPQHF
NA	TRBV9	NA	TRBJ1-2	TGTGCCAGCAGCCCAGGAGGGGGGGAATGGATCTATGGCTACACCTTC	CASSPGGGEWIYGYTF
NA	TRBV7-8	NA	TRBJ2-2	TGTGCCAGCAGTACGAACACCGGGGAGCTGTTTTTT	CASSTNTGELFF
NA	TRBV18	NA	TRBJ2-5	TGTGCCAGCTCACAGAAGGCACAAGAGACCCAGTACTTC	CASSQKAQETQYF
NA	TRBV28	TRBD1	TRBJ1-1	TGTGCCAGCAGTACAGTTACAGGGGTCGGCACTGAAGCTTTCTTT	CASSTVTGVGTEAFF
NA	TRBV29-1	NA	TRBJ1-2	TGCAGCGTCGAGCAGTATGGCTACACCTTC	CSVEQYGYTF